The 3 T cell receptor beta chains in this list originate from one sample, sequenced in a study of regulatory T cells in long-lasting Graves disease. This sample's time point: newly diagnosed GD, antithyroid drugs for less than 3 months. The TCR library was made from RNA extracted from PBMCs. HTBI primers from iRepertoire and Arm-PCR of CDR3 regions yielded the TCR beta libraries. MiXCR, run by TCRdb on the multiplex PCR reads, gives a single entry per CDR3 protein. Found here are hundreds of thousands of distinct CDR3 sequences, 15% to 19% of them singletons; the top ten hold about a fifth. Sequenced material: peripheral blood mononuclear cells (PBMCs), taken at new diagnosis, from a patient treated with antithyroid drugs. All receptors come from a female donor with Graves disease.

Ten or more counts support this clonotype. The rearrangement joins TRBV12-3 or TRBV12-4 to TRBJ1-1; D is ambiguous. Trimming pared 3 bases from V and 1 base from J, leaving 9 bases between. CDR3 length: 14 residues. CDR3 sequence reads: CASSFSPENTEAFF. The CDR3 coding sequence is TGTGCCAGCAGTTTTAGCCCGGAGAACACTGAAGCTTTCTTT.

The table lists this clonotype with many counts. This chain uses TRBV5-1 with TRBJ2-3; perhaps TRBD2 as D (6 bases). This CDR3 spans 13 amino acids. CDR1 and CDR2 from the germline V gene are SGHRS and YFSETQ. V lost 5 bases to trimming and J lost 5 bases, with 12 bases between them. CDR3 bases: TGCGCCAGCAGGCCAACTAGCCTAGATACGCAGTATTTT. It encodes CASRPTSLDTQYF.

This clonotype has a count of ten or more. V gene TRBV20-1 combines with J gene TRBJ1-1; no clear D. The V gene's germline CDR1 is DFQATT and CDR2 SNEGSKA (reference sequence). Trimming stripped 3 bases from V and 4 bases from J, with 12 bases between. The CDR3 has 13 amino acids. The CDR3 loop is CSASFGRSTEAFF. The DNA for the CDR3 is TGCAGTGCTAGCTTTGGTCGCAGCACTGAAGCTTTCTTT.